Listed below are T cell receptor beta chains from one sample, sequenced in a study of cytomegalovirus exposure and HLA in healthy donors. Assay used: immunoSEQ multiplex PCR; TCRdb lists only in-frame clones, some missing. The data contain about 61,000 clones, about 89% of them singletons. Material: PBMCs. The receptors stem from a man in his thirties or forties in good health and CMV-seropositive. CDR3s include the opening cysteine and the closing phenylalanine or tryptophan. A D gene is named only where the DNA matches it firmly. The size field is filled for only some rows; it gives once, few, many or a size class.

size | J | V | D | CDR3 | DNA
NA | TRBJ1-5 | TRBV6-4 | NA | CAGGGGRNQPQHF | TGTGCCGGTGGTGGGGGCCGCAATCAGCCCCAGCATTTT
NA | TRBJ2-6 | TRBV10-1 | TRBD1 | CASSESTGGTTNRYSGANVLTF | TGCGCCAGCAGTGAGTCGACAGGGGGTACTACGAACCGGTACTCTGGGGCCAACGTCCTGACTTTC
NA | TRBJ1-2 | TRBV30 | NA | CAWRGGFATDYGYTF | TGTGCCTGGAGGGGGGGATTTGCGACGGACTATGGCTACACCTTC
once | TRBJ1-1 | TRBV18 | NA | CASSHPKREVFF | TGTGCCAGCTCACACCCGAAGCGCGAAGTTTTCTTT
NA | TRBJ1-2 | TRBV6-5 | TRBD1 | CASSYSGYRGNYGYTF | TGTGCCAGCAGCTACTCAGGGTACAGGGGGAACTATGGCTACACCTTC
NA | TRBJ2-3 | TRBV30 | TRBD2 | CAWSVLKSGLGNSQQYF | TGTGCCTGGAGTGTACTAAAATCCGGACTAGGGAATTCACAGCAGTATTTT
NA | TRBJ1-1 | TRBV19 | NA | CASQRGNTEAFF | TGTGCCAGTCAAAGAGGGAACACTGAAGCTTTCTTT
NA | TRBJ2-2 | TRBV4-1 | TRBD2 | CASSVDWGGAGGELFF | TGCGCCAGCAGCGTCGACTGGGGAGGGGCGGGCGGGGAGCTGTTTTTT
NA | TRBJ2-7 | TRBV4-3 | TRBD1 | CASSQVGTGGYEQYF | TGCGCCAGCAGCCAAGTCGGGACAGGGGGCTACGAGCAGTACTTC
NA | TRBJ1-1 | TRBV30 | NA | CAWSPDRNTEAFF | TGTGCCTGGAGCCCGGACAGAAACACTGAAGCTTTCTTT
NA | TRBJ1-2 | TRBV27 | TRBD1 | CASGRDRENYGYTF | TGTGCCAGCGGACGGGACAGGGAGAACTATGGCTACACCTTC
NA | TRBJ1-1 | TRBV5-6 | TRBD1 | CASSLKTGLVRGTEAFF | TGTGCCAGCAGCTTGAAGACAGGGCTAGTCAGGGGCACTGAAGCTTTCTTT
NA | TRBJ2-5 | TRBV7-9 | TRBD1 | CASRGTESKVDQETQYF | TGTGCCAGCAGGGGGACAGAATCAAAGGTAGACCAAGAGACCCAGTACTTC
NA | TRBJ2-7 | TRBV11-3 | NA | CASSASYEQYF | TGTGCCAGCAGCGCGTCCTACGAGCAGTACTTC
NA | TRBJ1-5 | TRBV28 | NA | CASSLLARLTNQPQHF | TGTGCCAGCAGTTTATTGGCCAGGCTCACCAATCAGCCCCAGCATTTT
NA | TRBJ2-1 | TRBV2 | NA | CASSEGAGSYNEQFF | TGTGCCAGCAGTGAAGGGGCGGGCTCCTACAATGAGCAGTTCTTC
NA | TRBJ2-7 | TRBV6-6 | NA | CATARESGISGRYF | TGTGCCACCGCCCGGGAGTCCGGGATCAGTGGTCGGTACTTC
once | TRBJ2-7 | TRBV5-8 | NA | CASSLNSFSYEQYF | TGTGCCAGCAGCTTGAACAGCTTCTCCTACGAGCAGTACTTC